The 15 T cell receptor beta chains presented below share a single source sample, sequenced in a study of cytomegalovirus exposure and HLA in healthy donors. PCR amplification relied on 60 Vbeta primers (plus 13 Jbeta primers). Clones were read by immunoSEQ multiplex PCR, and TCRdb kept only the in-frame ones, dropping some. The table includes around 200,000 clones, roughly 75% detected once. The sequenced material came from PBMCs. Every receptor here comes from a man aged 25 to 40 in good health and CMV-seropositive.

V usage is TRBV6-6 and J usage is TRBJ2-4, with 7 bases that match TRBD1. The CDR3 is 14 amino acids. J gave up 2 bases and V 8 bases, and 6 bases lay outside the gene matches. Per the germline V gene, CDR1 is MNHNY and CDR2 is SVGAGI (reference sequence). CDR3 loop: CASRQQGSKNIQYF. CDR3 nucleotide sequence: TGTGCCAGCCGACAACAGGGGTCCAAAAACATTCAGTACTTC.

This clone was counted between two and nine times. The chain joins TRBV5-4 to TRBJ2-5, with D possibly matching TRBD2 (5 bases). The CDR3 length is 15 residues. V shed 1 base and J shed 4 bases, with 14 bases lying between them. The V gene's germline CDR1 is SGHNT and CDR2 YYREEE (reference sequence). The CDR3 protein is CASSLTGMAGETQYF. The CDR3 bases are TGTGCCAGCAGCTTGACCGGGATGGCGGGAGAGACCCAGTACTTC.

The chain combines TRBV7-9 with TRBJ2-5, with 7 bases matching TRBD2. The DNA matches TRBJ2-7 better at its end, which makes the J call doubtful. The germline V gene has CDR1 SEHNR and CDR2 FQNEAQ (reference sequence). CDR3 size: 15 residues. CDR3 sequence (DNA): TGTGCCAGCAGCCCCGGCGGGGGTAGCTCCTACGAGCAGTACTTC. Protein product: CASSPGGGSSYEQYF.

The chain is built from TRBV6-5 and TRBJ2-5; TRBD2 is a possible D gene (5 bases). The end of the DNA is better explained by TRBJ2-7, so the J call may be wrong. This CDR3 is built from 15 residues. Germline V gives CDR1 MNHEY, CDR2 SVGAGI. DNA for the CDR3: TGTGCCAGCAGTTACTCTTCGATCGGGAACTACGAGCAGTACTTC. Translation: CASSYSSIGNYEQYF.

This clone was seen once. The J gene is TRBJ2-2, the V gene TRBV6-5, with 10 bases lining up with TRBD2. Germline values: CDR1 MNHEY, CDR2 SVGAGI. The CDR3 is 16 amino acids. V lost 2 bases and J lost 4; bases outside the gene matches: 4. The CDR3 coding sequence is TGTGCCAGCAGTTACCAGCGGGGGGGCCCCACCGGGGAGCTGTTTTTT. Its protein is CASSYQRGGPTGELFF.

The rearrangement uses TRBV7-2 and TRBJ2-5; tentative D call: TRBD2 (5 bases). Germline values: CDR1 SGHTA, CDR2 FQGNSA. The length of the CDR3 is 14 residues. Trimming stripped 2 bases from V and 2 bases from J, with 9 bases between. CDR3 residues: CASSLSSLQETQYF. CDR3 in DNA: TGTGCCAGCAGCTTATCTAGCCTACAAGAGACCCAGTACTTC. Looking up the rest from reference TRBV7-2 and TRBJ2-5 gives the full variable domain: GAGVSQSPSNKVTEKGKDVELRCDPISGHTALYWYRQSLGQGLEFLIYFQGNSAPDKSGLPSDRFSAERTGGSVSTLTIQRTQQEDSAVYLCASSLSSLQETQYFGPGTRLLVL.

This rearrangement joins TRBV5-4 to TRBJ1-1, with D perhaps matching TRBD1 (5 bases). CDR3 length: 14 amino acids. Deletions cut 1 base from V and 0 bases from J, with 7 bases between. CDR1 is SGHNT and CDR2 is YYREEE in the germline V gene (reference sequence). This CDR3 is CASSLRGMNTEAFF. The CDR3 DNA is TGTGCCAGCAGCTTGCGGGGGATGAACACTGAAGCTTTCTTT.

The rearrangement links TRBV5-4 to TRBJ2-1; D perhaps matches TRBD2 (6 bases). The CDR3 totals 15 residues. Germline CDR1 reads SGHNT; CDR2 reads YYREEE (reference sequence). V lost 4 bases to trimming and J lost 4 bases, with 15 bases between them. The CDR3 is CASSTSGGTYNEQFF. The DNA of the CDR3 is TGTGCCAGCAGCACCTCCGGGGGAACTTACAATGAGCAGTTCTTC. The whole variable domain, filled in from reference TRBV5-4 and TRBJ2-1, reads ETGVTQSPTHLIKTRGQQVTLRCSSQSGHNTVSWYQQALGQGPQFIFQYYREEENGRGNFPPRFSGLQFPNYSSELNVNALELDDSALYLCASSTSGGTYNEQFFGPGTRLTVL.

CDR3 sequence: CAWQRRQGIGETQYF. In DNA, the CDR3 is TGTGCCTGGCAGAGGCGACAGGGAATTGGGGAGACCCAGTACTTC. The V gene is TRBV30, the J gene TRBJ2-5; 7 bases agree with TRBD1. Germline assignment: CDR1 GTSNPN and CDR2 SVGIG (reference sequence). The length of the CDR3 is 15 residues. The V and J ends lost 5 bases and 5 bases, in that order; junction bases with no gene match: 14.

J is TRBJ1-1 and V is TRBV21-1; TRBD1 is the table's D call, not checked against the DNA. TRBV21-1 is noted as a pseudogene. The CDR3 covers 20 residues. The chain's CDR3 is CASSKSRQGATASMNTEAFF. CDR3 in DNA: TGTGCCAGCAGCAAAAGTAGGCAGGGGGCCACGGCGTCGATGAACACTGAAGCTTTCTTT.

This clone was observed a single time. The gene calls are TRBV10-1 and TRBJ2-1; D may be TRBD1 (6 bases). The CDR3 covers 15 residues. CDR1 WNHNN and CDR2 SYGVQD come from the germline V gene (reference sequence). V was cut by 9 bases and J by 6 bases, with 21 bases left in between. CDR3 nucleotides: TGCGCCAGTACCGTAACAGGGTTTCCCCGCAATGAGCAGTTCTTC. Residues: CASTVTGFPRNEQFF.

The chain employs TRBV6-5 and TRBJ2-7, with 12 bases identical to TRBD2. The CDR3 is 15 amino acids. Trimming took 7 bases from V and 4 from J; bases not matched to a gene: 8. Germline V gene lookup returns CDR1 MNHEY and CDR2 SVGAGI. The DNA for the CDR3 is TGTGCCAGCACCCCCGGACTAGCGGGGCCATACGAGCAGTACTTC. Its protein product is CASTPGLAGPYEQYF.

In regard to this clone: One junction end does not reproduce the germline sequence, and a read error may be involved. The chain employs TRBV7-7 and TRBJ2-5; 10 bases are shared with TRBD2. The CDR3 consists of 16 residues. Germline CDR1 reads SSHAT; CDR2 reads FNYEAQ (reference sequence). The CDR3 loop reads CASSLVASGRKETQYF. The DNA of the CDR3 is TGTGCTAGCAGCTTAGTGGCTAGCGGGAGAAAAGAGACCCAGTACTTC.

V and J are TRBV28 and TRBJ2-5; D gene unclear. TRBJ2-7 explains the end of the DNA better; the J call may be wrong. CDR1 MDHEN and CDR2 SYDVKM come from the germline V gene. The CDR3 extends over 14 amino acids. For the CDR3, the DNA is TGTGCCAGCAACAGCTTCCTGAGCTCCTACGAGCAGTACTTC. Amino acids: CASNSFLSSYEQYF.

This sequence joins TRBV2 and TRBJ2-7, with 7 bases identical to TRBD1. The CDR3 runs to 16 residues. Germline values: CDR1 SNHLY, CDR2 FYNNEI. J was trimmed by 3 bases and V by 6 bases; bases with no gene match: 14. In DNA form, the CDR3 reads TGTGCCAGCAGGGGGACAGACCCTACGCCCTTCTACGAGCAGTACTTC. Translation: CASRGTDPTPFYEQYF.